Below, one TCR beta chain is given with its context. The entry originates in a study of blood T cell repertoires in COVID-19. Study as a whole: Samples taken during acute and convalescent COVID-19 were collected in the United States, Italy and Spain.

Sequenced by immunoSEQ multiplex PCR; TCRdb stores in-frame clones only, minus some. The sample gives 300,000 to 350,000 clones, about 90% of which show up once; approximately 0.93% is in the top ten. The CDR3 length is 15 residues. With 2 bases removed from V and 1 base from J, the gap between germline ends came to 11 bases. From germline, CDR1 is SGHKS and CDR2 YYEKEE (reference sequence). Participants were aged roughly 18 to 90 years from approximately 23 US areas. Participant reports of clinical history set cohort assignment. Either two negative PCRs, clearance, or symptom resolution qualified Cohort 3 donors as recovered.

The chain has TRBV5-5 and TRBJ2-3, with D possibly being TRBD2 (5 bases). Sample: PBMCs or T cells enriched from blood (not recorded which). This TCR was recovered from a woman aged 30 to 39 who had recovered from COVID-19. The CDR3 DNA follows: TGTGCCAGCAGCTTCCCAGTGGAGGGCACAGATACGCAGTATTTT. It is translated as CASSFPVEGTDTQYF. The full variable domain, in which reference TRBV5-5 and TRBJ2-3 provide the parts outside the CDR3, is DAGVTQSPTHLIKTRGQQVTLRCSPISGHKSVSWYQQVLGQGPQFIFQYYEKEERGRGNFPDRFSARQFPNYSSELNVNALLLGDSALYLCASSFPVEGTDTQYFGPGTRLTVL.